These 16 T cell receptor beta chains share one sample of origin, sequenced in a study of T cells in Graves' hyperthyroidism and ophthalmopathy. RNA transcripts gave rise to amplified TCR beta CDR3 regions. A first-round RT-PCR of the TCR CDR3 used the HTBI primer set. TCRdb re-derived calls from the multiplex PCR reads in MiXCR, one entry per CDR3 protein. The table shows some 740,000 distinct CDR3 sequences, with 14% occurring only once. Source material: blood. The receptors here all came from a woman aged 18-35 years with Graves' hyperthyroidism.

The chain uses TRBV29-1 and TRBJ1-5, with D maybe TRBD1 (5 bases). From germline, CDR1 is SQVTM and CDR2 ANQGSEA. The CDR3 is 13 residues long. Trimming left V 5 bases short and J 4 bases short, with 12 bases between. This CDR3 is CSVRDGRNQPQHF. DNA of the CDR3: TGCAGCGTTCGGGACGGTCGAAATCAGCCCCAGCATTTT.

To note about this clonotype: Since a much larger clone is just one base distant, this may be a read error. The gene calls are TRBV2 and TRBJ1-4, with D tentatively TRBD1 (5 bases). The CDR3 totals 14 residues. Per germline, CDR1 SNHLY and CDR2 FYNNEI. CDR3 sequence (DNA): TGTGCCAGTAAGACAGTTTCGGCTAATGAAAAACTGCTTTTT. This gives the protein CASKTVSANEKLLF. The full variable domain, completed using reference TRBV2 and TRBJ1-4, is EPEVTQTPSHQVTQMGQEVILRCVPISNHLYFYWYRQILGQKVEFLVSFYNNEISEKSEIFDDQFSVERPDGSNFTLKIRSTKLEDSAMYFCASKTVSANEKLLFGSGTQLSVL.

The chain combines TRBV12-3 or TRBV12-4 with TRBJ2-7, with D possibly matching TRBD1 (5 bases). The V end lost 4 bases, the J end lost 3 bases, and 13 bases lay between the germline ends. The CDR3 runs to 14 residues. The CDR3 loop reads CASSWGLRDYEQYF. CDR3 sequence (DNA): TGTGCCAGCAGTTGGGGCCTCAGGGACTACGAGCAGTACTTC.

The rearrangement uses TRBV14 and TRBJ2-1; 16 nucleotides agree with TRBD2. CDR3 length: 18 amino acids. Germline values: CDR1 SGHDN, CDR2 FVKESK. V shed 4 bases and J 3 bases; nucleotides not matched to a gene: 6. Here the CDR3 reads CASSLGTSGRAFYNEQFF. DNA for the CDR3: TGTGCCAGCAGCCTCGGGACTAGCGGGAGGGCATTCTACAATGAGCAGTTCTTC.

This clonotype came up a few times. This rearrangement joins TRBV20-1 to TRBJ1-4; D remains ambiguous. The length of the CDR3 is 14 residues. Trimming stripped 2 bases from V and 8 bases from J, with 15 bases between. Per germline, CDR1 DFQATT and CDR2 SNEGSKA (reference sequence). CDR3 in amino acids: CSARILGFGEKLFF. In nucleotides, the CDR3 is TGCAGTGCTAGAATCCTCGGGTTCGGCGAAAAACTGTTTTTT.

The chain combines TRBV20-1 with TRBJ2-5; 8 nucleotides line up with TRBD2. V trimming: 6 bases; J trimming: 5 bases; junction bases outside the gene matches: 8. This CDR3 region has 13 residues. Germline values: CDR1 DFQATT, CDR2 SNEGSKA (reference sequence). The CDR3 loop is CSAGRLARETQYF. The CDR3 DNA reads as TGCAGTGCAGGGAGACTAGCGAGGGAGACCCAGTACTTC.

This clonotype appeared many times. The chain links TRBV12-3 or TRBV12-4 to TRBJ2-7; a weak D match, TRBD1 (6 bases). V gave up 5 bases and J gave up 2 bases, with 13 bases separating them. This CDR3 spans 14 amino acids. Here the CDR3 DNA reads TGTGCCAGCAGTCCGAAGGACAGTCCCTACGAGCAGTACTTC. Its translation is CASSPKDSPYEQYF.

This clonotype was recorded a few times. The rearrangement uses TRBV9 and TRBJ2-3; 8 bases fit TRBD1. This CDR3 has 17 amino acids. Trimming cost V 3 bases and J 1 base; bases outside gene matches: 10. The V gene's germline CDR1 is SGDLS and CDR2 YYNGEE. CDR3 region: CASSATSGQGGTDTQYF. CDR3 nucleotide sequence: TGTGCCAGCAGCGCAACAAGCGGACAGGGAGGCACAGATACGCAGTATTTT.

This clonotype was counted many times. The rearrangement joins TRBV18 to TRBJ2-7, with TRBD2 identical over 11 bases. CDR3 length equals 15 residues. Germline lookup yields CDR1 KGHSH and CDR2 LQKENI. Trimming took 5 bases from V and 5 from J; bases not matched to a gene: 8. The CDR3 sequence: CASSGLLAGVDEQYF. DNA for the CDR3: TGTGCCAGCTCAGGGCTACTAGCGGGAGTAGACGAGCAGTACTTC.

This clonotype appeared a few times. The chain links TRBV19 to TRBJ2-4; 15 bases map to TRBD2. The CDR3 is 20 amino acids. Germline CDR1 LNHDA, CDR2 SQIVND (reference sequence). V lost 5 bases and J lost 0; bases outside the gene matches: 11. Written as DNA, the CDR3 is TGTGCCAGTAGTCCACGGACTAGCGGGAGGGCCCCTCTAGCCAAAAACATTCAGTACTTC. Its protein product is CASSPRTSGRAPLAKNIQYF. Full variable domain (remainder filled in from reference TRBV19 and TRBJ2-4): DGGITQSPKYLFRKEGQNVTLSCEQNLNHDAMYWYRQDPGQGLRLIYYSQIVNDFQKGDIAEGYSVSREKKESFPLTVTSAQKNPTAFYLCASSPRTSGRAPLAKNIQYFGAGTRLSVL.

The CDR3 DNA reads as TGTGCCAGTAGTATAGATCCGGGACAGGGAAACACTGAAGCTTTCTTT. It translates to CASSIDPGQGNTEAFF. The genes are TRBV19 and TRBJ1-1; 9 bases are a match to TRBD1. The CDR3 length is 16 residues. Germline V gene lookup returns CDR1 LNHDA and CDR2 SQIVND (reference sequence). V was pared by 0 bases and J by 2 bases, with 4 bases of the junction left unmatched.

There are a few counts of this clonotype. The CDR3 DNA follows: TGTGCCAGCAGTTCCCACTACGCGGAAACCACAGATACGCAGTATTTT. It encodes CASSSHYAETTDTQYF. The chain has TRBV27 and TRBJ2-3; D not resolved. The CDR3 spans 16 residues. From germline, CDR1 is MNHEY and CDR2 SMNVEV (reference sequence). V lost 4 bases and J 2 bases, leaving 16 bases between the germline ends.

V gene TRBV19 combines with J gene TRBJ2-3; 10 bases agree with TRBD2. This CDR3 spans 16 amino acids. Germline CDR1 is LNHDA and CDR2 is SQIVND (reference sequence). The J segment lost 4 bases and the V segment lost 6 bases, leaving 10 bases of the junction unmatched. As DNA, the CDR3 is TGTGCCAGTAGGCACCTTCTAGCGGGAGTTGCAGATACGCAGTATTTT. Translating gives CASRHLLAGVADTQYF.

With respect to this clonotype: This may be a read error, as it is one base from a much larger clone. This rearrangement joins TRBV29-1 to TRBJ2-7; no clear D gene. The CDR3 totals 10 residues. The germline V gene encodes CDR1 SQVTM and CDR2 ANQGSEA. Between the trimmed V and J ends, which lost 0 bases and 7 bases, there was a span of 4 bases. The chain's CDR3 is CSVEDWEQYF. CDR3 in DNA: TGCAGCGTTGAAGACTGGGAGCAGTACTTC.

This clonotype was seen many times. The rearrangement joins TRBV30 to TRBJ2-1; 9 nucleotides line up with TRBD2. V dropped 3 bases and J dropped 10; count of bases not matched to a gene: 7. The V gene's germline CDR1 is GTSNPN and CDR2 SVGIG (reference sequence). The CDR3 is 13 residues long. CDR3 residues: CAWRVSGRPEQFF. As DNA, the CDR3 is TGTGCCTGGAGGGTAAGCGGGAGGCCCGAGCAGTTCTTC.

This clonotype came up a few times. The V and J genes are TRBV6-2 or TRBV6-3 and TRBJ2-2; D is unresolved. Germline assignment: CDR1 MNHEY and CDR2 SVGEGT. V was pared by 2 bases and J by 6 bases, with 4 bases between. The CDR3 totals 12 residues. The CDR3 DNA reads as TGTGCCAGCAGTTACCAACCCGGGGAGCTGTTTTTT. Its translation: CASSYQPGELFF.